Below, 9 T cell receptor beta chains from the same sample are listed, as sequenced in a study of HIV-infected patients and healthy controls. Approximately 500 ng RNA was reverse transcribed with alpha and beta constant-region primers. Separate chain-specific third strand synthesis with multiplexing indices produced the alpha and beta libraries. Via MiXCR, TCRdb re-called the 5' RACE reads, giving one row per CDR3 protein. The data contain roughly 5,000 distinct CDR3 sequences, more than 20% of them singletons. Antiretroviral therapy had run roughly three months, about 14 weeks, before follow-up blood collection. Whole blood was used without fractionation, so all unsorted peripheral T cells were included. The starting material was blood, obtained during antiretroviral therapy. Receptor source: an adult with HIV infection.

For this clonotype: A single base separates this from a much larger clone, so it may be a read error. The V and J genes are TRBV3-1 and TRBJ2-1; 8 nucleotides agree with TRBD2. CDR1 is LGHDT and CDR2 is YNNKEL in the germline V gene (reference sequence). V trimming: 3 bases; J trimming: 5 bases; junction bases outside the gene matches: 12. The CDR3 loop spans 17 amino acids. The CDR3 is CASSQTFVAGGDNEQFF. In nucleotides, the CDR3 is TGTGCCAGCAGCCAGACCTTCGTCGCGGGGGGAGACAATGAGCAGTTCTTC.

V gene TRBV15 combines with J gene TRBJ2-3; D is unclear. Deletions cut 5 bases from V and 5 bases from J, with 11 bases between. The germline V gene encodes CDR1 LNHNV and CDR2 YYDKDF (reference sequence). There are 13 residues in the CDR3. CDR3 nucleotide sequence: TGTGCCACCAGCCCGATGTGGGAAGATACGCAGTATTTT. This encodes CATSPMWEDTQYF.

By frequency in the sample, this clonotype is medium-sized. This chain uses TRBV12-3 or TRBV12-4 with TRBJ2-3, with 7 bases identical to TRBD1. This CDR3 is built from 16 residues. V shed 3 bases and J 2 bases; nucleotides not matched to a gene: 8. CDR3 amino acids: CASSFERGQYTDTQYF. The CDR3 coding sequence is TGTGCCAGCAGTTTTGAGAGGGGACAGTACACAGATACGCAGTATTTT.

This clonotype was observed a few times. This sequence joins TRBV19 and TRBJ2-1; the D is unclear. The ends were cut back, 2 bases at V and 5 bases at J, with 7 bases in the middle. The CDR3 loop spans 13 amino acids. CDR1 and CDR2 from the germline V gene are LNHDA and SQIVND (reference sequence). The CDR3 loop reads CASSIWNNNEQFF. Written as DNA, the CDR3 is TGTGCCAGTAGTATATGGAATAACAATGAGCAGTTCTTC.

This clonotype was counted ten times or more. CDR3: CASSLGGTRGYTEAFF. Here the CDR3 DNA reads TGTGCCAGCAGCTTAGGGGGCACCCGAGGATATACTGAAGCTTTCTTT. J is TRBJ1-1 and V is TRBV13; D gene uncertain. This CDR3 is 16 amino acids long. Germline CDR1 is PRHDT and CDR2 is FYEKMQ (reference sequence). V was pared by 0 bases and J by 5 bases, with 16 bases between.

About this clonotype itself: A read error may be the cause here, since a much bigger clone is one base away. The genes are TRBV9 and TRBJ1-3, with a weak D call TRBD1 (5 bases). V dropped 4 bases and J dropped 2 bases, with 16 bases sitting between them. CDR3 size: 16 residues. Germline CDR1 is SGDLS and CDR2 is YYNGEE. As DNA, the CDR3 is TGTGCCAGCAGCATAACCCCGTCCAGGGCTGGAAACACCATATATTTT. Translating it yields CASSITPSRAGNTIYF. Combining the CDR3 with reference TRBV9 and TRBJ1-3 gives the whole variable domain DSGVTQTPKHLITATGQRVTLRCSPRSGDLSVYWYQQSLDQGLQFLIQYYNGEERAKGNILERFSAQQFPDLHSELNLSSLELGDSALYFCASSITPSRAGNTIYFGEGSWLTVV.

Points on this clonotype: Possible read error: a much larger clone is one base away. This chain joins TRBV7-6 and TRBJ1-1; perhaps TRBD1 as D (5 bases). This CDR3 is 14 amino acids long. Germline CDR1 is SGHVS and CDR2 is FNYEAQ. The CDR3 here is CDSSLEGSGREAFF. The CDR3 coding sequence is TGTGACAGCAGCTTAGAAGGGTCAGGGAGGGAAGCTTTCTTT.

This clonotype is judged large. The chain is built from TRBV9 and TRBJ2-1, with 7 bases lining up with TRBD2. The junction had 3 bases not matched to a gene; V was cut back by 7 bases and J by 5 bases. From germline, CDR1 is SGDLS and CDR2 YYNGEE. The CDR3 contains 12 residues. This chain's CDR3 is CASGGDDNEQFF. CDR3 nucleotides: TGTGCCAGCGGGGGGGATGACAATGAGCAGTTCTTC.

By share, this clonotype ranks as medium-sized. V is TRBV6-5 and J is TRBJ2-1; no clear D. The germline gives CDR1 MNHEY, CDR2 SVGAGI. Trimming took 0 bases from V and 1 from J, leaving 10 bases between them. The CDR3 is 16 residues long. CDR3 DNA sequence: TGTGCCAGCAGTTACTCACAAGATCCTTCCTACAATGAGCAGTTCTTC. Translating it yields CASSYSQDPSYNEQFF.